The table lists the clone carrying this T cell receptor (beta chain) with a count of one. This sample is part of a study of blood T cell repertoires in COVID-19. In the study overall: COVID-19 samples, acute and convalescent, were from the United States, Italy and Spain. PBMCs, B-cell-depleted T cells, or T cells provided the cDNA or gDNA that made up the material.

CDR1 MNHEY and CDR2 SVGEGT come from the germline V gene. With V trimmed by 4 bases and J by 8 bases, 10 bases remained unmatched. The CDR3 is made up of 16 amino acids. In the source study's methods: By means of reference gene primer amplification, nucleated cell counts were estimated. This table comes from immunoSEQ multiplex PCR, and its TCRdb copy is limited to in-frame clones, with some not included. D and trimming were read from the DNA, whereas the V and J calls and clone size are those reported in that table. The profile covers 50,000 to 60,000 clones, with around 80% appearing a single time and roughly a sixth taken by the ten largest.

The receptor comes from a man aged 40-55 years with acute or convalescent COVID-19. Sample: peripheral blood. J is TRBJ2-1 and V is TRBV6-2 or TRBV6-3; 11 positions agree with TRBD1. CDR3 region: CASSSTPGQGADEQFF. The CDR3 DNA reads TGTGCCAGCAGTTCGACGCCCGGACAGGGGGCGGATGAGCAGTTCTTC.